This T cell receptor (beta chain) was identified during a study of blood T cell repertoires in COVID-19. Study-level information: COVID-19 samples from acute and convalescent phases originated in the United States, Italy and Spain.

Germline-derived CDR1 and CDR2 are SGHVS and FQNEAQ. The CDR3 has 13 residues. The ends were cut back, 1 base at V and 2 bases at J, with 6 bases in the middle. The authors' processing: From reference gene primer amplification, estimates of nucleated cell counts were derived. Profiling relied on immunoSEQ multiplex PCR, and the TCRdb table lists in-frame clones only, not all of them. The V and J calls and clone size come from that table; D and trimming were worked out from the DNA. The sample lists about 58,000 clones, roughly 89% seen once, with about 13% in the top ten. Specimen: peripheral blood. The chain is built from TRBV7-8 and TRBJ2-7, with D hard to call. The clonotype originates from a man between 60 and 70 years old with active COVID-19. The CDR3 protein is CASSLGTPYEQYF. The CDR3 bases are TGTGCCAGCAGCTTAGGCACACCCTACGAGCAGTACTTC.